The TCR beta chain described here comes from a study of blood T cells in healthy people across ages. Study-wide points: The recorded TCR beta diversity per million T cells decreased in a roughly linear manner with age.

A J-beta primer mix and a sample-barcoded 5' primer were used in a second PCR of about 6 to 12 cycles. TCRdb re-called the 5' RACE reads through MiXCR, storing one row per CDR3 protein. The repertoire holds over 1,200,000 distinct CDR3 sequences, with approximately 59% as singletons. This clonotype was observed a few times. The antigen remains unidentified. This CDR3 region has 15 residues. V was pared by 0 bases and J by 2 bases, with 9 bases between. The germline gives CDR1 LGHNA, CDR2 YNFKEQ. The chain links TRBV4-2 to TRBJ2-3, with D hard to call. The receptor was derived from a man younger than 35 in good health. The sequenced sample was blood. The DNA of the CDR3 is TGTGCCAGCAGCCAAGATCCCAGTTTCACAGATACGCAGTATTTT. Protein: CASSQDPSFTDTQYF.